This T cell receptor (beta chain) appears in the sequencing data of a study of early T cells in non-severe SARS-CoV-2 infection. Study background: Sequencing used unsorted whole-blood bulk RNA, so chains lack pairing. Study observations and caveats: A preference for anti-spike CD8 responses marked VDJdb matching, which missed private and CD4 specificities.

Points on this clonotype: What it binds is unknown.

Individual cDNA molecules carried attached unique molecular identifiers. TCRdb independently ran MiXCR on the 5' RACE reads; one entry per CDR3 protein. The table has 55,000 to 65,000 distinct CDR3 sequences, more than 13% seen once. CDR1 SGHTA and CDR2 FQGNSA come from the germline V gene. The V end lost 3 bases, the J end lost 2 bases, and 10 bases lay between the germline ends. The CDR3 covers 14 residues. Sequenced material: whole blood, taken at baseline. The rearrangement links TRBV7-2 to TRBJ1-2, with a tentative D call TRBD1 (5 bases). The source is an adult who was a healthcare worker with PCR-confirmed SARS-CoV-2 infection or an uninfected control (not recorded which). CDR3 sequence: CASSFWDGNYGYTF. CDR3 DNA sequence: TGTGCCAGCAGCTTTTGGGACGGAAACTATGGCTACACCTTC.